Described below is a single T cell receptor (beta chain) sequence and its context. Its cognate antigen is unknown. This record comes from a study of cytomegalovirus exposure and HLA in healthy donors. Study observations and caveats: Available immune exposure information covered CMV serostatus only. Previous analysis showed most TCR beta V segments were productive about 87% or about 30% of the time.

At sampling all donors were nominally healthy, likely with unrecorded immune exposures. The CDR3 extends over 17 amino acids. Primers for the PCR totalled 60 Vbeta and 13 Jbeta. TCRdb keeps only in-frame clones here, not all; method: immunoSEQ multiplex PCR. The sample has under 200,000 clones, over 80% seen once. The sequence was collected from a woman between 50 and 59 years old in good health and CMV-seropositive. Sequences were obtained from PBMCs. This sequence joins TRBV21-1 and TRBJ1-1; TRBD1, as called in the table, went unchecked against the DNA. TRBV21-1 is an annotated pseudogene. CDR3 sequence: CASSFPRRAQGDTEAFF. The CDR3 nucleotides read TGTGCCAGCAGCTTCCCCCGCCGGGCCCAGGGGGACACTGAAGCTTTCTTT.